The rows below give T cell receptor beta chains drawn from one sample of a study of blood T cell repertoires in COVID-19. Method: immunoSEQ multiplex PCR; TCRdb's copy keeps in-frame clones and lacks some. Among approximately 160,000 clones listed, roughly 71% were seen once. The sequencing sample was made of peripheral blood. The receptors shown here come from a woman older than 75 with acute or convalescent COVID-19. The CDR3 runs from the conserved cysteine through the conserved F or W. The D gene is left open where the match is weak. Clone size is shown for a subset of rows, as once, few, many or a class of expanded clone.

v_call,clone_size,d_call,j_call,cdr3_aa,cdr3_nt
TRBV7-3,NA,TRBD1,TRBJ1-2,CASSLDRGSGYTF,TGTGCCAGCAGCTTAGACAGGGGTTCTGGCTACACCTTC
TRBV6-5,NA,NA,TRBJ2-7,CASRGAGRDEQYF,TGTGCCAGCAGAGGGGCAGGACGGGACGAGCAGTACTTC
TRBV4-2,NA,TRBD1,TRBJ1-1,CASSSHLDRGRWNTEAFF,TGTGCCAGCAGCTCACACCTGGACAGGGGGAGGTGGAACACTGAAGCTTTCTTT
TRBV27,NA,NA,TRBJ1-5,CASRRAGESQPQHF,TGTGCCAGCAGAAGAGCAGGGGAAAGTCAGCCCCAGCATTTT
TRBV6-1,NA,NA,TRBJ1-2,CASSELWAENYGYTF,TGTGCCAGCAGTGAACTGTGGGCTGAGAACTATGGCTACACCTTC
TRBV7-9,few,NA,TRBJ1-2,CASSSGGEWSGYTF,TGTGCCAGCAGCTCGGGCGGGGAATGGAGTGGCTACACCTTC
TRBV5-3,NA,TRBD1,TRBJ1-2,CARSSRTGGVNGYTF,TGTGCCAGAAGCTCACGGACAGGGGGCGTTAATGGCTACACCTTC
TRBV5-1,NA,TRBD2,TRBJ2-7,CASSWGNSLAGSSYEQYF,TGCGCCAGCAGCTGGGGAAATTCACTAGCGGGGAGCTCCTACGAGCAGTACTTC
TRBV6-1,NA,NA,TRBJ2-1,CASSENYYNEQFF,TGTGCCAGCAGTGAGAACTACTACAATGAGCAGTTCTTC
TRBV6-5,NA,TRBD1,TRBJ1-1,CASSSVQGTLNTEAFF,TGTGCCAGCAGTTCAGTACAGGGGACTCTGAACACTGAAGCTTTCTTT
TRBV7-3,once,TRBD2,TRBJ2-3,CASSSGGATTQYF,TGTGCCAGCAGCTCCGGGGGGGCTACGACGCAGTATTTT
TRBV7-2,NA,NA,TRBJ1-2,CASSAPGHVYGYTF,TGTGCCAGCAGTGCTCCGGGACATGTATATGGCTACACCTTC
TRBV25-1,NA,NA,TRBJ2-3,CASSERRDTQYF,TGTGCCAGCAGTGAACGGAGGGATACGCAGTATTTT
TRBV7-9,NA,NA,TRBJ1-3,CASSPGRTGNTIYF,TGTGCCAGCAGCCCAGGGCGTACTGGAAACACCATATATTTT
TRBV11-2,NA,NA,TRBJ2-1,CASSTPIMVAEQFF,TGTGCCAGCAGCACTCCCATTATGGTTGCTGAGCAGTTCTTC
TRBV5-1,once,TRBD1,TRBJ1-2,CASSLEGQGGGGYTF,TGCGCCAGCAGCTTGGAAGGACAGGGGGGAGGTGGCTACACCTTC
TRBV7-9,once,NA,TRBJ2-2,CASSSPDRHTGELFF,TGTGCCAGCAGCTCACCTGACAGACACACCGGGGAGCTGTTTTTT
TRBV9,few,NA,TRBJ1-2,CASSVDSNYGYTF,TGTGCCAGCAGCGTAGACAGTAACTATGGCTACACCTTC
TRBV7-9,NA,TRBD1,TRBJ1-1,CASSPPGQMNTEAFF,TGTGCCAGCAGCCCACCGGGACAGATGAACACTGAAGCTTTCTTT
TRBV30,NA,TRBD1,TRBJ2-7,CAWGDRGYEQYF,TGTGCCTGGGGGGACAGGGGGTACGAGCAGTACTTC
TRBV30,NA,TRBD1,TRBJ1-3,CAWSVQQGHLSGNTIYF,TGTGCCTGGAGTGTACAACAGGGGCACCTCTCTGGAAACACCATATATTTT
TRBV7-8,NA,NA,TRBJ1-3,CASSSGNGGNTIYF,TGTGCCAGCAGCTCAGGAAACGGAGGAAACACCATATATTTT
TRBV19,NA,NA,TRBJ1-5,CASSSGARPQHF,TGTGCCAGTAGTTCAGGGGCTCGGCCCCAGCATTTT
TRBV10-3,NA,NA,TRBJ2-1,CAISDSYNEQFF,TGTGCCATCAGTGACTCTTACAATGAGCAGTTCTTC
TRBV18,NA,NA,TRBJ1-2,CASSPGQDNYGYTF,TGTGCCAGCTCCCCGGGACAAGATAACTATGGCTACACCTTC
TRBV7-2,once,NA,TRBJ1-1,CASSLLLHKTEAFF,TGTGCCAGCAGCTTATTGTTGCACAAAACTGAAGCTTTCTTT
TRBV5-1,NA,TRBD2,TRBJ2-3,CASSTGLASTDTQYF,TGCGCCAGCAGCACTGGACTAGCGAGCACAGATACGCAGTATTTT
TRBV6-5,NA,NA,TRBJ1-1,CASSYSENTEAFF,TGTGCCAGCAGTTATTCAGAGAACACTGAAGCTTTCTTT
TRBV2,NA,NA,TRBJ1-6,CASSGGAGPFVTPLHF,TGTGCCAGCAGCGGGGGGGCAGGGCCATTTGTAACACCCCTCCACTTT
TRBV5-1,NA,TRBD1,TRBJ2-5,CASSVGQGSQETQYF,TGCGCCAGCAGCGTCGGACAGGGAAGTCAAGAGACCCAGTACTTC
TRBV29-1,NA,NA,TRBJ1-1,CSVDQQGLNTEAFF,TGCAGCGTTGACCAACAGGGATTGAACACTGAAGCTTTCTTT
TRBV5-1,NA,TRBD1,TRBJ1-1,CASSSRDRGNTEAFF,TGCGCCAGCAGCTCGCGGGACAGGGGGAACACTGAAGCTTTCTTT
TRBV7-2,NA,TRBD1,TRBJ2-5,CASSGHRGKGETQYF,TGTGCCAGCAGCGGCCACAGGGGGAAGGGAGAGACCCAGTACTTC
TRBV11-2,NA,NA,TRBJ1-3,CASSLDTSPYFPGNTIYF,TGTGCCAGCAGCTTAGATACCTCGCCCTATTTCCCAGGAAACACCATATATTTT
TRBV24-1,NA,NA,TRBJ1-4,CATSDLTASTNEKLFF,TGTGCCACCAGTGATCTGACAGCTTCAACTAATGAAAAACTGTTTTTT
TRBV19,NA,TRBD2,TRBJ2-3,CASSIGLAGGHPGWRSTDTQYF,TGTGCCAGTAGTATCGGACTAGCGGGGGGGCATCCGGGATGGCGGAGCACAGATACGCAGTATTTT
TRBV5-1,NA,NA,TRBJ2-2,CASSTTGNTGELFF,TGCGCCAGCAGCACGACAGGGAACACCGGGGAGCTGTTTTTT
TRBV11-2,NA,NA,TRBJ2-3,CASSLEGGTGTDTQYF,TGTGCCAGCAGCTTGGAGGGGGGGACGGGCACAGATACGCAGTATTTT
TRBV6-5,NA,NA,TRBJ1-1,CASSYFKNTEAFF,TGTGCCAGCAGTTACTTCAAGAACACTGAAGCTTTCTTT
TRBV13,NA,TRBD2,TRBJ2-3,CASSLLSSGRTDTQYF,TGTGCCAGCAGCCTACTTAGTAGCGGGAGGACAGATACGCAGTATTTT
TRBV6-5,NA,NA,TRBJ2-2,CASSAGATGELFF,TGTGCCAGCAGCGCAGGGGCCACCGGGGAGCTGTTTTTT
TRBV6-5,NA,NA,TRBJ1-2,CASRTNREPNYGYTF,TGTGCCAGCAGAACAAACAGGGAACCTAACTATGGCTACACCTTC
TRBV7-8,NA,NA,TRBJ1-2,CASSSGGAGGYTF,TGTGCCAGCAGCTCCGGCGGGGCTGGAGGCTACACCTTC
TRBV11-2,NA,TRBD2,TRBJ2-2,CASSSAGTSHGELFF,TGTGCCAGCAGCTCCGCCGGGACTAGCCACGGGGAGCTGTTTTTT
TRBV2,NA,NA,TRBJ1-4,CASSPGQSGEKLFF,TGTGCCAGCAGTCCGGGACAAAGTGGGGAAAAACTGTTTTTT
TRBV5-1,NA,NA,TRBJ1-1,CASSFRENTEAFF,TGCGCCAGCAGCTTCCGAGAAAACACTGAAGCTTTCTTT
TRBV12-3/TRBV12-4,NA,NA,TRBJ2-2,CATQLDTGELFF,TGTGCCACCCAATTAGACACCGGGGAGCTGTTTTTT
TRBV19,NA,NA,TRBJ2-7,CASTLDFTGSYEQYF,TGCGCCAGTACCCTAGATTTTACAGGGTCCTACGAGCAGTACTTC
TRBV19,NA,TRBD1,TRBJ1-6,CASSNRPGQGGFNSPLHF,TGTGCCAGTAGTAATCGACCGGGACAGGGGGGATTTAATTCACCCCTCCACTTT
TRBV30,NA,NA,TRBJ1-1,CAWNREGDTEAFF,TGTGCCTGGAACAGGGAGGGGGACACTGAAGCTTTCTTT
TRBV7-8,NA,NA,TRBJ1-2,CASSLRQQTDVYGYTF,TGTGCCAGCAGCTTACGACAGCAGACTGACGTTTATGGCTACACCTTC
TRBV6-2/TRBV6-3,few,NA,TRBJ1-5,CASSYVTGANQPQHF,TGTGCCAGCAGTTACGTGACTGGGGCCAATCAGCCCCAGCATTTT
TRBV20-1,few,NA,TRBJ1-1,CSARELRKAFF,TGCAGTGCTAGAGAACTACGTAAAGCTTTCTTT
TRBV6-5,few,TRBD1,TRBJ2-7,CASSYSTGTVAYEQYF,TGTGCCAGCAGTTACTCGACGGGGACAGTGGCCTACGAGCAGTACTTC
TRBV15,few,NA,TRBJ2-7,CATSRGGSSYEQYF,TGTGCCACCAGCAGAGGCGGAAGCTCCTACGAGCAGTACTTC
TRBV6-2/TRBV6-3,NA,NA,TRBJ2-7,CASSYLLYEQYF,TGTGCCAGCAGTTACCTCCTCTACGAGCAGTACTTC
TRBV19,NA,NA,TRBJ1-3,CASSIQSTATSGNTIYF,TGTGCCAGTAGTATCCAATCCACAGCCACCTCTGGAAACACCATATATTTT
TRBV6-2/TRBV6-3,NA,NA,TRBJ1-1,CASSPQSGTEAFF,TGTGCCAGCAGCCCCCAATCCGGGACTGAAGCTTTCTTT
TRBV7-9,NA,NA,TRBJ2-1,CASSLSGTQGMMGKFF,TGTGCCAGCAGCTTGTCGGGAACACAGGGTATGATGGGGAAGTTCTTC